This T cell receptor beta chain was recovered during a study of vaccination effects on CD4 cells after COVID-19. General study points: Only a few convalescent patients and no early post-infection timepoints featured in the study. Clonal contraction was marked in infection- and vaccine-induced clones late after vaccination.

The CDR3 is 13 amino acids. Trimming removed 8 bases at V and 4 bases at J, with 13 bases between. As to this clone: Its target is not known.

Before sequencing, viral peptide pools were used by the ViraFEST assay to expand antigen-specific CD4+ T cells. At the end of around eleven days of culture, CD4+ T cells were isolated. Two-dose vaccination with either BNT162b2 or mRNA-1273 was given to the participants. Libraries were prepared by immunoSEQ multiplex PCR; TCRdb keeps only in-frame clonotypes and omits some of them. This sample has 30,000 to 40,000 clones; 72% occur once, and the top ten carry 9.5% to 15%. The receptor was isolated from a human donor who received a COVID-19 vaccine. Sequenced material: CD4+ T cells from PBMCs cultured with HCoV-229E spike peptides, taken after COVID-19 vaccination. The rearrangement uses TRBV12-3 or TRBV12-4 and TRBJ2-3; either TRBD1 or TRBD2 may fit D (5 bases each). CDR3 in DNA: TGTGCCAGCGGTTATGGGGACGCAGATACGCAGTATTTT. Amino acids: CASGYGDADTQYF.